This TCR beta chain was documented in a study of a mutant IDH1 vaccine in newly diagnosed glioma. Study as a whole: Pretreatment consisted of radiotherapy, temozolomide, or both, with most receiving both.

As to time point: week 23, last vaccination. With topical imiquimod, each dose of the vaccine consisted of 300 ug of mutant IDH1 20-mer peptide. Diagnosis in the donors showed new WHO grade 3 or 4 astrocytomas that were IDH1-mutant and ATRX-lost. Sequenced by immunoSEQ multiplex PCR; TCRdb stores in-frame clones only, minus some. The sample yields 55,000 or so clones, 80% seen once. Worth noting for this clone: Antigen: not known.

Trimming took off 0 bases at V and 2 bases at J, with 13 bases between the two ends. In germline, CDR1 is MGHRA, CDR2 YSYEKL. The CDR3 runs to 16 residues. The specimen comprised PBMCs, sampled from a glioma patient whose treatment included an IDH1 peptide vaccine. This chain connects TRBV4-1 to TRBJ2-5; perhaps TRBD1 as D (6 bases). The source of this sequence is a man in his forties or fifties with glioma. CDR3 DNA: TGCGCCAGCAGCCAAGAGTGGGGGCTCCTTCAAGAGACCCAGTACTTC. Translating it yields CASSQEWGLLQETQYF.